Shown below are 8 T cell receptor beta chains from a single sample sequenced in a study of blood T cell repertoires in COVID-19. Using immunoSEQ multiplex PCR, the repertoire was profiled, and TCRdb retains in-frame clones only, with some absent. Found here are roughly 99,000 clones, 70% to 90% of them singletons; the top ten hold approximately 6.8%. The sequenced sample consisted of peripheral blood. All receptors derive from a man aged 50-60 years with active or convalescent COVID-19.

The CDR3 reads CSASFSPPSDEQFF. Here the CDR3 DNA reads TGCAGTGCTAGTTTTTCCCCCCCTTCCGATGAGCAGTTCTTC. The gene calls are TRBV20-1 and TRBJ2-1, with D unclear. The CDR3 contains 14 residues. V dropped 3 bases and J dropped 8 bases, with 17 bases sitting between them. CDR1 and CDR2 from the germline V gene are DFQATT and SNEGSKA (reference sequence).

The chain combines TRBV10-3 with TRBJ2-2; 7 bases are shared with TRBD1. Germline CDR1 reads ENHRY; CDR2 reads SYGVKD. This CDR3 region has 14 residues. The ends lost 4 bases at V and 1 base at J; junction bases unmatched: 0. The CDR3: CAISGQGNTGELFF. Here the CDR3 DNA reads TGTGCCATCAGTGGACAGGGGAACACCGGGGAGCTGTTTTTT.

V usage is TRBV24-1 and J usage is TRBJ1-1, with TRBD1 matching 8 bases. CDR3 size: 15 residues. Trimming cost V 2 bases and J 5 bases; bases outside gene matches: 6. Looked up from germline, CDR1 is KGHDR and CDR2 is SFDVKD. CDR3 nucleotides: TGTGCCACCAGTGATTCCGGACAGGGAAGAACTGAAGCTTTCTTT. Translation gives CATSDSGQGRTEAFF.

This clone has only one observation. V gene TRBV14 combines with J gene TRBJ1-5; no reliable D call. The CDR3 runs 16 residues. V was trimmed by 1 base and J by 3 bases, leaving 13 bases between them. Looked up from germline, CDR1 is SGHDN and CDR2 is FVKESK. CDR3 sequence reads: CASSQAFRAFNQPQHF. DNA of the CDR3: TGTGCCAGCAGCCAAGCTTTTCGAGCTTTCAATCAGCCCCAGCATTTT.

CDR3 amino acids: CASNLAGGTYEQYF. The CDR3 DNA follows: TGCGCCAGCAATCTAGCGGGAGGGACCTACGAGCAGTACTTC. This rearrangement joins TRBV10-2 to TRBJ2-7, with 12 bases fitting TRBD2. The CDR3 extends over 14 amino acids. The V gene end was trimmed by 7 bases and the J gene end by 2 bases; junction bases not matched to a gene: 3. The germline V gene encodes CDR1 WSHSY and CDR2 SAAADI.

The chain joins TRBV7-2 to TRBJ2-3, with 8 bases matching TRBD2. Per the germline V gene, CDR1 is SGHTA and CDR2 is FQGNSA. There are 17 residues in the CDR3. After removal of 2 bases from V and 0 bases from J, the junction contained 7 bases not matched to a gene. The CDR3 protein is CASSLIIAGWSTDTQYF. CDR3 nucleotide sequence: TGTGCCAGCAGCTTAATAATAGCGGGGTGGAGCACAGATACGCAGTATTTT.

The chain carries TRBV27 and TRBJ1-4; 9 bases map to TRBD1. The CDR3 contains 14 residues. V gave up 3 bases and J gave up 8 bases; unmatched junction bases: 4. The germline V gene has CDR1 MNHEY and CDR2 SMNVEV (reference sequence). CDR3: CASSLTGGFEKLFF. DNA for the CDR3: TGTGCCAGCAGTTTGACAGGGGGGTTCGAAAAACTGTTTTTT.

CDR3 protein: CSASPNGRGGIQPQHF. Written as DNA, the CDR3 is TGCAGTGCTAGTCCAAACGGACGAGGAGGGATTCAGCCCCAGCATTTT. The chain has TRBV20-1 and TRBJ1-5, with D unresolved. The CDR3 sequence is 16 residues long. Germline CDR1 is DFQATT and CDR2 is SNEGSKA (reference sequence). Trimming stripped 3 bases from V and 6 bases from J, with 21 bases between.